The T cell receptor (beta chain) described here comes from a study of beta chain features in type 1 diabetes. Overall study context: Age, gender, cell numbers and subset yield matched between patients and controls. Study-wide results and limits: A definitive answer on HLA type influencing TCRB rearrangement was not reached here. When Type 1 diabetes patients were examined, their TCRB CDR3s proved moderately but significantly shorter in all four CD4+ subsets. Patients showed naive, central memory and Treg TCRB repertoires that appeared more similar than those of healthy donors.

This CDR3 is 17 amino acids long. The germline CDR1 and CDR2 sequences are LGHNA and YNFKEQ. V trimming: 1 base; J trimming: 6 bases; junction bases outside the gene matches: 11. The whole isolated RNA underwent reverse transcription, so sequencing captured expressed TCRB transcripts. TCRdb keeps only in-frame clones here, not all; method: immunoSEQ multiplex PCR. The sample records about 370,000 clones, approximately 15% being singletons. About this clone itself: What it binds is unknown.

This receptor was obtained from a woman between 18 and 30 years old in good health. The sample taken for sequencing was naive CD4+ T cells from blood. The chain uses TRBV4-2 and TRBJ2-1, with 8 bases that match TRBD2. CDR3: CASSQAQGTRSLNEQFF. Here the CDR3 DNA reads TGTGCCAGCAGCCAAGCCCAAGGGACTAGAAGTCTCAATGAGCAGTTCTTC.